The 4 T cell receptor beta chains below all came from one sample that was sequenced in a study of T-cell memory formation after mild COVID-19. TCRdb reanalysed the 5' RACE reads using MiXCR and keeps one entry per CDR3 protein. The data show under 250,000 distinct CDR3 sequences, 15% seen once. The sample taken for sequencing was PBMCs or a T cell subset sorted from them (not recorded which). All receptors derive from an adult woman who had mild COVID-19 (a few samples of this study predate the infection). Cell type and time point are not known.

The chain is built from TRBV2 and TRBJ2-3; 8 bases are a match to TRBD2. Germline V gene data show CDR1 as SNHLY and CDR2 as FYNNEI. The CDR3 is made up of 14 amino acids. CDR3 nucleotides: TGTGCAACGCAGAGGGCTAGCGGGTATGATACGCAGTATTTT. The encoded protein is CATQRASGYDTQYF.

This chain links TRBV5-1 with TRBJ1-2, with TRBD1 as a possible D gene (5 bases). Germline assignment: CDR1 SGHRS and CDR2 YFSETQ. This CDR3 has 13 amino acids. V lost 1 base and J 8 bases, leaving 12 bases between the germline ends. CDR3 protein: CASSLSRDHGYTF. The CDR3 DNA sequence: TGCGCCAGCAGCTTGTCCCGGGACCACGGCTACACCTTC. Supplemented by reference TRBV5-1 and TRBJ1-2, the full variable domain reads KAGVTQTPRYLIKTRGQQVTLSCSPISGHRSVSWYQQTPGQGLQFLFEYFSETQRNKGNFPGRFSGRQFSNSRSEMNVSTLELGDSALYLCASSLSRDHGYTFGSGTRLTVV.

This clonotype was detected a few times. The chain has TRBV20-1 and TRBJ2-5; a possible D gene is TRBD1 (6 bases). This CDR3 is 13 amino acids long. V was shortened by 5 bases and J by 3 bases, with 13 bases between the two germline ends. CDR1 DFQATT and CDR2 SNEGSKA come from the germline V gene (reference sequence). The CDR3 loop reads CSASDRQEETQYF. CDR3 DNA sequence: TGCAGTGCTTCTGACAGGCAGGAAGAGACCCAGTACTTC.

This clonotype showed up just a few times. V and J are TRBV20-1 and TRBJ1-1, with TRBD1 matching over 11 bases. Germline values: CDR1 DFQATT, CDR2 SNEGSKA (reference sequence). This CDR3 is 13 amino acids long. Unmatched junction bases numbered 3, after V lost 5 bases and J lost 4 bases. This CDR3 is CSAGGQGATEAFF. CDR3 sequence (DNA): TGCAGTGCTGGAGGACAGGGGGCCACTGAAGCTTTCTTT.